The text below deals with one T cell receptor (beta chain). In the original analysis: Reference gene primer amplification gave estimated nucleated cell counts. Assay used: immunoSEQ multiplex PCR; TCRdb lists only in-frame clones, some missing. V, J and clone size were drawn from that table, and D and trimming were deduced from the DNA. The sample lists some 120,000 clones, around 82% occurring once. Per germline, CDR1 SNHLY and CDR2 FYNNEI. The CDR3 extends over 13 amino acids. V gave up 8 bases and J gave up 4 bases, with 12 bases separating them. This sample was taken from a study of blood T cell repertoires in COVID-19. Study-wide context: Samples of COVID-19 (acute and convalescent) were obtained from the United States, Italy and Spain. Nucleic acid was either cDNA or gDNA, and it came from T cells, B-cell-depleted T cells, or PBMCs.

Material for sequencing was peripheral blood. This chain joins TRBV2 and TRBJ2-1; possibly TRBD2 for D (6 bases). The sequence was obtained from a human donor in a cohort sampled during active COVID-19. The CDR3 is CASGRESYNEQFF. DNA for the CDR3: TGTGCCAGCGGGCGGGAATCTTACAATGAGCAGTTCTTC.